This TCR beta chain stems from a study of T-cell memory formation after mild COVID-19. Study-wide background: Largely donor-specific sequence clusters came from a couple of donors.

Remarks on this clonotype: The antigen remains unidentified.

Regarding the study as a whole: Memory from before infection featured some responding clones, which suggests cross-reactive memory joined. The CD4+ clones that contracted clustered mainly within CM and EM, and the CD8+ clones concentrated in EMRA.

Amplification by 5'RACE using constant-segment primers produced TCR alpha and TCR beta cDNA libraries that carried sample barcodes and UMIs. TCRdb re-analysed the 5' RACE reads in MiXCR, keeping a single row per CDR3 protein. The sample records about 180,000 distinct CDR3 sequences, less than 20% being singletons. The source is a man between 18 and 35 years old who had mild COVID-19 (a few samples of this study predate the infection). Cell type and time point are not known. Material for sequencing was PBMCs or a T cell subset sorted from them (not recorded which).

The CDR3 loop is CSAPRTGYEKLFF. For the CDR3, the DNA is TGCAGTGCCCCAAGGACAGGGTATGAAAAACTGTTTTTT. The chain is built from TRBV20-1 and TRBJ1-4, with 8 bases identical to TRBD1. This CDR3 region has 13 residues. In germline, CDR1 is DFQATT, CDR2 SNEGSKA (reference sequence). V gave up 6 bases and J gave up 6 bases; unmatched junction bases: 6.